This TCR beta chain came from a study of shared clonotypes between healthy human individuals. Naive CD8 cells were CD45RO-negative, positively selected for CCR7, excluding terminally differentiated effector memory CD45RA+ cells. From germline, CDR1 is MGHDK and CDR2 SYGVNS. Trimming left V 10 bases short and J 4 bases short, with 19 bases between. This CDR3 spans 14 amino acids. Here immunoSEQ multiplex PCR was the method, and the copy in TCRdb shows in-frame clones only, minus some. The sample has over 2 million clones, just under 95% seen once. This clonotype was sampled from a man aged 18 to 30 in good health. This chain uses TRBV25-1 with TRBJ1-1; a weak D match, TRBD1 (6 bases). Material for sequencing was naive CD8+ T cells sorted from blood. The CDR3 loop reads CATGRGEVGTEAFF. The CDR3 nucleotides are TGTGCCACGGGAAGGGGGGAGGTAGGCACTGAAGCTTTCTTT.